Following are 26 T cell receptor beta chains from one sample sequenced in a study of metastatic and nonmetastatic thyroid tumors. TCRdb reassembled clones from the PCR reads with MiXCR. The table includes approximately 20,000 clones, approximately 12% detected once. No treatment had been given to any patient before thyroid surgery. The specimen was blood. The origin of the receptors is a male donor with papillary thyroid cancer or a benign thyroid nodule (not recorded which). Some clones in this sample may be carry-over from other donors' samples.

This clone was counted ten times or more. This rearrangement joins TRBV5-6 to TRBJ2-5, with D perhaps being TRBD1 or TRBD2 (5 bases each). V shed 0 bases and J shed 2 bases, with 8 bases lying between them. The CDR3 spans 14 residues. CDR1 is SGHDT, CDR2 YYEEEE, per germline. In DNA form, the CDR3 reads TGTGCCAGCAGCTTGGCCTGGGGGCAAGAGACCCAGTACTTC. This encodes CASSLAWGQETQYF. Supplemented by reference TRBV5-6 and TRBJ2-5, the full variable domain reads DAGVTQSPTHLIKTRGQQVTLRCSPKSGHDTVSWYQQALGQGPQFIFQYYEEEERQRGNFPDRFSGHQFPNYSSELNVNALLLGDSALYLCASSLAWGQETQYFGPGTRLLVL.

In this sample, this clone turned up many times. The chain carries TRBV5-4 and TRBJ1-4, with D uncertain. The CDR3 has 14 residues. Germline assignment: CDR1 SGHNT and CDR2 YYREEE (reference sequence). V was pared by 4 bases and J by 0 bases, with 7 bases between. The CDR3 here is CASSRASTNEKLFF. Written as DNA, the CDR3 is TGTGCCAGCAGCCGGGCCTCAACTAATGAAAAACTGTTTTTT.

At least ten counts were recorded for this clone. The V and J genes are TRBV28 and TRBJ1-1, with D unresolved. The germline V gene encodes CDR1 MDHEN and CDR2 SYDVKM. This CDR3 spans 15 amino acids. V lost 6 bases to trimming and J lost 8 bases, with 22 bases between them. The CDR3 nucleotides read TGTGCCAGCAGACCCTACCGGGCCCTTAGTGGGGAAGCTTTCTTT. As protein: CASRPYRALSGEAFF.

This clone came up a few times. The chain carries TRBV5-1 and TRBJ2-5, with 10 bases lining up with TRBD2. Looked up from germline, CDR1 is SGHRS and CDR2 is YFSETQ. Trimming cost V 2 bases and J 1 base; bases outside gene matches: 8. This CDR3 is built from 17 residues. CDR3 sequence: CASSFLAGGSGQETQYF. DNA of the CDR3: TGCGCCAGCAGCTTTTTAGCGGGAGGTTCCGGCCAAGAGACCCAGTACTTC.

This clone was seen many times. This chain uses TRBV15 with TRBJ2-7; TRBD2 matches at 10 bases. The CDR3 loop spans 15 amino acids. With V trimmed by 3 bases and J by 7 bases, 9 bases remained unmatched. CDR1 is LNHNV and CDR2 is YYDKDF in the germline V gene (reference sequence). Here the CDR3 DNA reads TGTGCCACCAGCAGGGGTGGAGCGGGAGGGGAAGAGCAGTACTTC. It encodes CATSRGGAGGEEQYF.

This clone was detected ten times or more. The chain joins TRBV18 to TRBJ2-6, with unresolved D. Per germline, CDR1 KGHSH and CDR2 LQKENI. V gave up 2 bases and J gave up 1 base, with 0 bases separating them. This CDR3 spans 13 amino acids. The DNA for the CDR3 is TGTGCCAGCTCACCATCTGGGGCCAACGTCCTGACTTTC. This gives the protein CASSPSGANVLTF. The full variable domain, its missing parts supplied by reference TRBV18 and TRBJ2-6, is NAGVMQNPRHLVRRRGQEARLRCSPMKGHSHVYWYRQLPEEGLKFMVYLQKENIIDESGMPKERFSAEFPKEGPSILRIQQVVRGDSAAYFCASSPSGANVLTFGAGSRLTVL.

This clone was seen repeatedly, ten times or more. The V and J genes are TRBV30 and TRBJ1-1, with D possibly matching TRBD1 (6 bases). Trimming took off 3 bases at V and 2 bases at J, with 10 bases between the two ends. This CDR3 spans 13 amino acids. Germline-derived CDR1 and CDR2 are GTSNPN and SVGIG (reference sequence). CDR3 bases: TGTGCCTGGAGCGGACAGACCAACACTGAAGCTTTCTTT. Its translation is CAWSGQTNTEAFF.

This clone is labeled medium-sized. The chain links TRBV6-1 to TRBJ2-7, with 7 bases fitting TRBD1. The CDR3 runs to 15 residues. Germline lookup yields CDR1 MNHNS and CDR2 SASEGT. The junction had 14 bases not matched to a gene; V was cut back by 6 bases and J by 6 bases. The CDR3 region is CASSPPWQGVPEQYF. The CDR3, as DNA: TGTGCCAGCAGCCCCCCCTGGCAGGGGGTCCCCGAGCAGTACTTC.

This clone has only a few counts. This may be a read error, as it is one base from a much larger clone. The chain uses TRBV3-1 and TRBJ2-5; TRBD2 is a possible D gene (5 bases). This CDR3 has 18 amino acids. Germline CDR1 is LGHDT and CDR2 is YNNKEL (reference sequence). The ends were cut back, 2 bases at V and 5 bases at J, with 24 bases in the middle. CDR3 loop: CASSQYPQERDYAETQYF. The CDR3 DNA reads TGTGCCAGCAGCCAATACCCTCAGGAGCGTGACTATGCCGAGACCCAGTACTTC.

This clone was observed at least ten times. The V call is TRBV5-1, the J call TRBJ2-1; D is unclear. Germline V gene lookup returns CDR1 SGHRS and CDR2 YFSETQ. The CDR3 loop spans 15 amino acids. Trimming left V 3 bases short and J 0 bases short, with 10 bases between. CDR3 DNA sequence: TGCGCCAGCAGCTACGAAGTAGCCTCCTACAATGAGCAGTTCTTC. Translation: CASSYEVASYNEQFF.

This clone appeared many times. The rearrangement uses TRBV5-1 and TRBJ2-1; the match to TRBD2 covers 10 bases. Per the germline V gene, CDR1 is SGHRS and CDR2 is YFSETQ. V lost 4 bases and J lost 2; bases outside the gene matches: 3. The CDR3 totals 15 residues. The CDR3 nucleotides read TGCGCCAGCAGCCTAACTAGCGGGGCCTACAATGAGCAGTTCTTC. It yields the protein CASSLTSGAYNEQFF.

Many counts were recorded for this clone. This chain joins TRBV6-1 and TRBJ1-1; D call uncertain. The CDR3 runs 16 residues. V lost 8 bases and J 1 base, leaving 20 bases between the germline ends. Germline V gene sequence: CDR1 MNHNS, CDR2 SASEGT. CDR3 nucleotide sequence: TGTGCCAGCTTCATCGGGCTCCAAATGGGGAACACTGAAGCTTTCTTT. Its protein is CASFIGLQMGNTEAFF.

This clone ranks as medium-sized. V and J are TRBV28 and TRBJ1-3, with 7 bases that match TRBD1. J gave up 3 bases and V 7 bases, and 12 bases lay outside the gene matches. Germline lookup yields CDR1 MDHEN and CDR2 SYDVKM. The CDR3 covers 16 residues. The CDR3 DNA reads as TGTGCCAGCACCCCAAACAGGGGTTCTTATGGAAACACCATATATTTT. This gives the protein CASTPNRGSYGNTIYF.

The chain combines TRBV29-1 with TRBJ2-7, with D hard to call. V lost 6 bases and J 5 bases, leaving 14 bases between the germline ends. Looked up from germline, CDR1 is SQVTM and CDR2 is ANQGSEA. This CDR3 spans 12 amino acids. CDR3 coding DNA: TGCAGCGTCCTGCTCCGGACCCACGAGCAGTACTTC. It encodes CSVLLRTHEQYF.

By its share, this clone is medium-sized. The CDR3 reads CASSWGASGNEEQYF. The CDR3 region has the DNA TGCGCCAGCAGCTGGGGGGCTAGCGGGAATGAAGAGCAGTACTTC. The rearrangement links TRBV5-1 to TRBJ2-7; 9 positions match TRBD2. The CDR3 consists of 15 residues. J lost 7 bases, V lost 3 bases, and 11 bases had no gene match. The germline V gene encodes CDR1 SGHRS and CDR2 YFSETQ.

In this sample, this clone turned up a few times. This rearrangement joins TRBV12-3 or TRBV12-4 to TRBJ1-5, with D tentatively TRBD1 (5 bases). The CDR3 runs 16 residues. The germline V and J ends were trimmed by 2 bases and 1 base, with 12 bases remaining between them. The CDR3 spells CASSLRGKASNQPQHF. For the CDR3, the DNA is TGTGCCAGCAGTTTAAGGGGTAAGGCAAGCAATCAGCCCCAGCATTTT.

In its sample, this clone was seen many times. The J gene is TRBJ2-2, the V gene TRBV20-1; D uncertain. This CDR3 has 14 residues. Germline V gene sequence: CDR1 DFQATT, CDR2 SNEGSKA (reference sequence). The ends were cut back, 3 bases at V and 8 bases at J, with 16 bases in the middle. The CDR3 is CSASVPAVGGELFF. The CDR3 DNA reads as TGCAGTGCTAGTGTTCCTGCGGTCGGGGGGGAGCTGTTTTTT.

The CDR3 sequence is CSARLGAASEQYF. In nucleotides, the CDR3 is TGCAGTGCTAGACTTGGGGCGGCTTCCGAGCAGTACTTC. The chain couples TRBV20-1 to TRBJ2-7; TRBD1 might be the D (5 bases). Germline values: CDR1 DFQATT, CDR2 SNEGSKA (reference sequence). V lost 2 bases and J lost 6, with 14 bases in between. This CDR3 spans 13 amino acids.

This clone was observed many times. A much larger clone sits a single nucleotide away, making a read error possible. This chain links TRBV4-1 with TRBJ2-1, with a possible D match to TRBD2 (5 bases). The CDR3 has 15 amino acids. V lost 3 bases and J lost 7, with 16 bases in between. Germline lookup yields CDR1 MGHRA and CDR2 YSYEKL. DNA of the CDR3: TGCGCCAGCAGCCAGGACCCAGGTGGCGGGAATGAGCAGTTCTTC. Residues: CASSQDPGGGNEQFF.

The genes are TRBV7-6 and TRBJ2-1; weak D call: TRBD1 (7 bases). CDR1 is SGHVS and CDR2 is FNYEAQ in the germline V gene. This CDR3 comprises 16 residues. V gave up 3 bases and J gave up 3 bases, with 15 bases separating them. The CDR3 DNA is TGTGCCAGCAGCTTCCAGGGGGGCGCTATCTACAATGAGCAGTTCTTC. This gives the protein CASSFQGGAIYNEQFF.

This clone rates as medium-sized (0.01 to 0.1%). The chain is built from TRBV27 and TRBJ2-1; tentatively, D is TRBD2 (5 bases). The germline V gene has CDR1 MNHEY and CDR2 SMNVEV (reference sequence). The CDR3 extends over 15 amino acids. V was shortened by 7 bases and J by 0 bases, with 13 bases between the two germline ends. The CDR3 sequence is CASTYSVSSYNEQFF. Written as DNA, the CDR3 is TGTGCCAGCACTTATAGCGTCAGCTCCTACAATGAGCAGTTCTTC.

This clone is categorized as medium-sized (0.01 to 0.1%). The CDR3 sequence is CASSDHSANTGELFF. CDR3 DNA: TGCGCCAGCAGTGATCACAGCGCGAACACCGGGGAGCTGTTTTTT. The chain has TRBV10-1 and TRBJ2-2; no reliable D call. Trimming left V 3 bases short and J 0 bases short, with 8 bases between. The CDR3 covers 15 residues. CDR1 and CDR2 (germline): WNHNN, SYGVQD (reference sequence).

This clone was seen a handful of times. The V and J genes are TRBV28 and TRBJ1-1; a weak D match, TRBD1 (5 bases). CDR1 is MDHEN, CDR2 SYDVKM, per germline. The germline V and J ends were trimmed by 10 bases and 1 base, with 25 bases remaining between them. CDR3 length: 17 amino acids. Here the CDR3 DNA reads TGTGCCACCATGGTGGTGTCTATCCCTGGGACGAACACTGAAGCTTTCTTT. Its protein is CATMVVSIPGTNTEAFF.

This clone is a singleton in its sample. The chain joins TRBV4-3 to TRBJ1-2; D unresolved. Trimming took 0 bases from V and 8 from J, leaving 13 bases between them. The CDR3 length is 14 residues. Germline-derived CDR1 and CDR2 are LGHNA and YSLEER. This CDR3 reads CASSQDRGVRGYTF. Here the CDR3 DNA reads TGCGCCAGCAGCCAAGATCGCGGGGTGCGAGGCTACACCTTC.

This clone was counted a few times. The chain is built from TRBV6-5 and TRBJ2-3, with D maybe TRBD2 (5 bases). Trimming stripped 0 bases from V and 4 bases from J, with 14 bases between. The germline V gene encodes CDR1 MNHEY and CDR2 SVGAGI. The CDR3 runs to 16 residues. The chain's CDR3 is CASSYSDGDGSDTQYF. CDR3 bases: TGTGCCAGCAGTTACTCAGACGGGGATGGTTCAGATACGCAGTATTTT.

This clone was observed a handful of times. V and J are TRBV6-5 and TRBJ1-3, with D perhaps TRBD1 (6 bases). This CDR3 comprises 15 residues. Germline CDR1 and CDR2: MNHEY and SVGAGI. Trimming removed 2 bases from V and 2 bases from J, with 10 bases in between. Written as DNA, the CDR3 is TGTGCCAGCAGTTACGGGGGCCCCCCTGGAAACACCATATATTTT. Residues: CASSYGGPPGNTIYF.